A selection of T cell receptor beta chains follows, all from one sample in a study of T cells after yellow fever vaccination. TCRdb fed the 5' RACE reads into MiXCR, producing one record per CDR3 protein. The sample lists approximately 550,000 distinct CDR3 sequences, approximately 21% seen once, with roughly an eighth in the top ten. The input for sequencing was PBMCs, taken 15 days after the yellow fever booster vaccination. These receptors came from a man in his thirties or forties who received the YFV17D yellow fever vaccine. The CDR3 runs from the conserved cysteine through the conserved F or W. Fields, in order: D gene, J gene, clone size, V gene, CDR3 DNA, CDR3 protein. A D gene is named only where the DNA matches it firmly. Expanded clones get a size class; other rows say once, few or many, or leave the size out.

d_gene: -; j_gene: TRBJ1-1; abundance: few; v_gene: TRBV20-1; CDR3nt: TGCAGTGCCCGGAGGGACACGGCTGAAGCTTTCTTT; CDR3aa: CSARRDTAEAFF
d_gene: -; j_gene: TRBJ1-4; abundance: -; v_gene: TRBV19; CDR3nt: TGTGCCAGTAGTACGCGACAGGAGAATGAAAAACTGTTTTTT; CDR3aa: CASSTRQENEKLFF
d_gene: -; j_gene: TRBJ2-7; abundance: few; v_gene: TRBV15; CDR3nt: TGTGCCACCAGCAGAGGTGGGACACTGGCCTCCAGCGAGCAGTACTTC; CDR3aa: CATSRGGTLASSEQYF
d_gene: -; j_gene: TRBJ2-6; abundance: -; v_gene: TRBV5-1; CDR3nt: TGCGCCAGCAGCTTTCCATCACTATCGGCCAACGTCCTGACTTTC; CDR3aa: CASSFPSLSANVLTF
d_gene: -; j_gene: TRBJ2-5; abundance: -; v_gene: TRBV7-6; CDR3nt: TGTGCCCGGGGGAAAGAGACCCAGTACTTC; CDR3aa: CARGKETQYF
d_gene: TRBD2; j_gene: TRBJ2-1; abundance: few; v_gene: TRBV19; CDR3nt: TGTGCCAGTAGTATCCTGACTAGCGGAGCTTACAATGAGCAGTTCTTC; CDR3aa: CASSILTSGAYNEQFF
d_gene: TRBD2; j_gene: TRBJ2-1; abundance: -; v_gene: TRBV29-1; CDR3nt: TGCAGCGTTGCTTCGGGACTAGCGGAGAACTCCTACAATGAGCAGTTCTTC; CDR3aa: CSVASGLAENSYNEQFF
d_gene: -; j_gene: TRBJ1-5; abundance: -; v_gene: TRBV20-1; CDR3nt: TGCAGTGCTAGACCCTCTTTGAGTCAGCCCCAGCATTTT; CDR3aa: CSARPSLSQPQHF
d_gene: TRBD2; j_gene: TRBJ2-7; abundance: few; v_gene: TRBV11-2; CDR3nt: TGTGCCAGCAGCTTTAGACTAGCGGGAAGATATGTTTACGAGCAGTACTTC; CDR3aa: CASSFRLAGRYVYEQYF
d_gene: TRBD1; j_gene: TRBJ1-4; abundance: many; v_gene: TRBV12-3/TRBV12-4; CDR3nt: TGTGCCAGCAGGGGGGGACAGGAAAAACTGTTTTTT; CDR3aa: CASRGGQEKLFF
d_gene: TRBD2; j_gene: TRBJ2-3; abundance: once; v_gene: TRBV7-9; CDR3nt: TGTGCCAGCAGCCCTAGCGGTTGGAGAGCAGATACGCAGTATTTT; CDR3aa: CASSPSGWRADTQYF
d_gene: -; j_gene: TRBJ2-1; abundance: -; v_gene: TRBV20-1; CDR3nt: TGCTGTGCCCCGGAGCGGCGGAGATCCTCCTACAATGAGCAGTTCTTC; CDR3aa: CCAPERRRSSYNEQFF
d_gene: -; j_gene: TRBJ2-3; abundance: few; v_gene: TRBV6-6; CDR3nt: TGTGCCAGCAGTCGACAGTTCACAGATACGCAGTATTTT; CDR3aa: CASSRQFTDTQYF
d_gene: -; j_gene: TRBJ2-5; abundance: -; v_gene: TRBV5-1; CDR3nt: TGCGCCAGCAGCCCCCAATCGGGGCGGCAAGAGACCCAGTACTTC; CDR3aa: CASSPQSGRQETQYF
d_gene: TRBD1; j_gene: TRBJ2-3; abundance: -; v_gene: TRBV20-1; CDR3nt: TGCAGTGCTAGATTACAGGGGGGCGCAGATACGCAGTATTTT; CDR3aa: CSARLQGGADTQYF
d_gene: -; j_gene: TRBJ2-2; abundance: -; v_gene: TRBV12-3/TRBV12-4; CDR3nt: TGTGCCAGCAGTTTGGTCGCCAGGGGCGATACCGGGGAGCTGTTTTTT; CDR3aa: CASSLVARGDTGELFF
d_gene: -; j_gene: TRBJ2-1; abundance: -; v_gene: TRBV12-3/TRBV12-4; CDR3nt: TGTGCCAGCAGTTTCTTGATCGATAATGAGCAGTTCTTC; CDR3aa: CASSFLIDNEQFF
d_gene: TRBD2; j_gene: TRBJ2-5; abundance: few; v_gene: TRBV20-1; CDR3nt: TGCAGTGCTAGAGACGGGACTAGGGTAGAGACCCAGTACTTC; CDR3aa: CSARDGTRVETQYF
d_gene: -; j_gene: TRBJ2-7; abundance: many; v_gene: TRBV12-3/TRBV12-4; CDR3nt: TGTGCCAGCAGCGGTAACTACTACCGAAACGAGCAGTACTTC; CDR3aa: CASSGNYYRNEQYF
d_gene: TRBD2; j_gene: TRBJ2-5; abundance: -; v_gene: TRBV18; CDR3nt: TGTGCCAGCTCACTAGCGGGCCTCCAAGAGACCCAGTACTTC; CDR3aa: CASSLAGLQETQYF
d_gene: -; j_gene: TRBJ1-6; abundance: -; v_gene: TRBV20-1; CDR3nt: TGCAGTGCTAGAGACCCACGACAGGTCGGTTCACCCCTCCACTTT; CDR3aa: CSARDPRQVGSPLHF
d_gene: -; j_gene: TRBJ2-7; abundance: few; v_gene: TRBV19; CDR3nt: TGTGCCAGTAGCGGAGGCAGGGGAGGCAACGAGCAGTACTTC; CDR3aa: CASSGGRGGNEQYF
d_gene: -; j_gene: TRBJ1-2; abundance: -; v_gene: TRBV30; CDR3nt: TGTGCCTGGAACTCGTTCTATGGCTACACCTTC; CDR3aa: CAWNSFYGYTF
d_gene: TRBD2; j_gene: TRBJ2-2; abundance: -; v_gene: TRBV11-2; CDR3nt: TGTGCCAGCAGCCGACTAGCGGGCTCGAACACCGGGGAGCTGTTTTTT; CDR3aa: CASSRLAGSNTGELFF
d_gene: TRBD2; j_gene: TRBJ2-7; abundance: -; v_gene: TRBV11-2; CDR3nt: TGTGCCAGCAGCTTGGGCGGTAGCGGGAGTTCCTACGAGCAGTACTTC; CDR3aa: CASSLGGSGSSYEQYF
d_gene: -; j_gene: TRBJ1-1; abundance: few; v_gene: TRBV11-2; CDR3nt: TGTGCCAGCATCCGCCGAGAGTCGGTGGACACTGAAGCTTTCTTT; CDR3aa: CASIRRESVDTEAFF
d_gene: -; j_gene: TRBJ2-2; abundance: -; v_gene: TRBV5-1; CDR3nt: TGCGCCAGCAGTAGTCTCGTAGCCGGGGAGCTGTTTTTT; CDR3aa: CASSSLVAGELFF
d_gene: TRBD1; j_gene: TRBJ2-7; abundance: -; v_gene: TRBV5-1; CDR3nt: TGCGCCAGCAGCCAGACGACAGGGCCCTACGAGCAGTACTTC; CDR3aa: CASSQTTGPYEQYF
d_gene: TRBD2; j_gene: TRBJ2-1; abundance: -; v_gene: TRBV7-2; CDR3nt: TGTGCCAGCAGCTTGTTAGGTGGGGCGGGAGGAAAGGAGGAGCAGTTCTTC; CDR3aa: CASSLLGGAGGKEEQFF
d_gene: -; j_gene: TRBJ2-7; abundance: -; v_gene: TRBV14; CDR3nt: TGTGCCAGCAGCCCCGAAAGTAGGGGAGTTGCCTACGAGCAGTACTTC; CDR3aa: CASSPESRGVAYEQYF
d_gene: TRBD2; j_gene: TRBJ2-1; abundance: many; v_gene: TRBV19; CDR3nt: TGTGCCAGTAGTAAGAGACTAGCGGGAAATTACAATGAGCAGTTCTTC; CDR3aa: CASSKRLAGNYNEQFF
d_gene: TRBD1; j_gene: TRBJ1-2; abundance: few; v_gene: TRBV14; CDR3nt: TGTGCCAGCAGCTTCCGGGACAGGGATCGTGGCTACACCTTC; CDR3aa: CASSFRDRDRGYTF
d_gene: -; j_gene: TRBJ1-6; abundance: few; v_gene: TRBV2; CDR3nt: TGTGCCAGCAGGACCGAATCCCCATCACCCCTCCACTTT; CDR3aa: CASRTESPSPLHF
d_gene: -; j_gene: TRBJ1-2; abundance: few; v_gene: TRBV27; CDR3nt: TGTGCCAGCTGCCAGGGACGGGGCTATGGCTACACCTTC; CDR3aa: CASCQGRGYGYTF
d_gene: TRBD2; j_gene: TRBJ2-1; abundance: -; v_gene: TRBV6-2/TRBV6-3; CDR3nt: TGTGCCAGCACGGATCGACTAGCGGGGGTCTACAATGAGCAGTTCTTC; CDR3aa: CASTDRLAGVYNEQFF
d_gene: TRBD2; j_gene: TRBJ2-7; abundance: few; v_gene: TRBV12-3/TRBV12-4; CDR3nt: TGTGCCAGCAGTGATCCAGGGACTAGCGGCTCCTACGAGCAGTACTTC; CDR3aa: CASSDPGTSGSYEQYF
d_gene: -; j_gene: TRBJ2-2; abundance: few; v_gene: TRBV4-3; CDR3nt: TGCGCCAGCAGCCGCGGGGACGGATCGAACACCGGGGAGCTGTTTTTT; CDR3aa: CASSRGDGSNTGELFF
d_gene: -; j_gene: TRBJ1-2; abundance: many; v_gene: TRBV28; CDR3nt: TGTGCCAGCAGCTCGGGGGCGGACTCAAACTATGGCTACACCTTC; CDR3aa: CASSSGADSNYGYTF
d_gene: -; j_gene: TRBJ1-1; abundance: -; v_gene: TRBV5-1; CDR3nt: TGCGCCAGCAGTTTTACCACGGGTACCGTGAACACTGAAGCTTTCTTT; CDR3aa: CASSFTTGTVNTEAFF
d_gene: TRBD1; j_gene: TRBJ1-1; abundance: -; v_gene: TRBV18; CDR3nt: TGTGCCAGCTCACCAAAGGAAACACAGGGGATGAACACTGAAGCTTTCTTT; CDR3aa: CASSPKETQGMNTEAFF
d_gene: -; j_gene: TRBJ1-1; abundance: -; v_gene: TRBV18; CDR3nt: TGTGCCAGCTCACCAGAGGGAACCGGTGAAGCTTTCTTT; CDR3aa: CASSPEGTGEAFF
d_gene: -; j_gene: TRBJ2-3; abundance: -; v_gene: TRBV6-5; CDR3nt: TGTGCCAGCAGTTATAAGGCGGTGAGCACAGATACGCAGTATTTT; CDR3aa: CASSYKAVSTDTQYF
d_gene: -; j_gene: TRBJ1-1; abundance: -; v_gene: TRBV20-1; CDR3nt: TGCAGTGCTAGAGATGCGGGCACTGAAGCTTTCTTT; CDR3aa: CSARDAGTEAFF
d_gene: -; j_gene: TRBJ2-3; abundance: many; v_gene: TRBV20-1; CDR3nt: TGCAGTGCTAGAGCCTCCGTCTCTGATACGCAGTATTTT; CDR3aa: CSARASVSDTQYF
d_gene: TRBD1; j_gene: TRBJ2-1; abundance: -; v_gene: TRBV7-3; CDR3nt: TGTGCCAGCAGCTTAAAGGGGACAGGATCCTACAATGAGCAGTTCTTC; CDR3aa: CASSLKGTGSYNEQFF
d_gene: TRBD2; j_gene: TRBJ2-1; abundance: -; v_gene: TRBV6-2/TRBV6-3; CDR3nt: TGTGCCAGCACACCTCGATGGGAGGGTAGGGATGAGCAGTTCTTC; CDR3aa: CASTPRWEGRDEQFF
d_gene: TRBD1; j_gene: TRBJ2-7; abundance: -; v_gene: TRBV4-2; CDR3nt: TGTGCCAGCAGCCAAGGGCAGGGGGCTAGCCACTCCTACGAGCAGTACTTC; CDR3aa: CASSQGQGASHSYEQYF
d_gene: -; j_gene: TRBJ2-4; abundance: -; v_gene: TRBV7-2; CDR3nt: TGTGCCAGCAGCTTAGTCAGGTCCGGCTCGGGAAACATTCAGTACTTC; CDR3aa: CASSLVRSGSGNIQYF
d_gene: -; j_gene: TRBJ1-1; abundance: -; v_gene: TRBV19; CDR3nt: TGTGCCAGTAGTAGAATACAGGGAAACACTGAAGCTTTCTTT; CDR3aa: CASSRIQGNTEAFF
d_gene: -; j_gene: TRBJ2-1; abundance: few; v_gene: TRBV20-1; CDR3nt: TGCAGTGCTAGAGGGCCGCCAAGGGCGGACTACAATGAGCAGTTCTTC; CDR3aa: CSARGPPRADYNEQFF
d_gene: -; j_gene: TRBJ1-1; abundance: -; v_gene: TRBV5-1; CDR3nt: TGCGCCAGCAGCTTAGGGAGGGCGAACACTGAAGCTTTCTTT; CDR3aa: CASSLGRANTEAFF
d_gene: -; j_gene: TRBJ2-7; abundance: -; v_gene: TRBV30; CDR3nt: TGTGCCTGGAGGGGTTCCAAACTGATCTACGAGCAGTACTTC; CDR3aa: CAWRGSKLIYEQYF
d_gene: -; j_gene: TRBJ2-1; abundance: -; v_gene: TRBV6-2/TRBV6-3; CDR3nt: TGTGCCAGCAGTTATTGGGGGTACAATGAGCAGTTCTTC; CDR3aa: CASSYWGYNEQFF
d_gene: -; j_gene: TRBJ2-5; abundance: -; v_gene: TRBV14; CDR3nt: TGTGCCAGCAGCCAAGTATCAGCTATTAGTACCGAGACCCAGTACTTC; CDR3aa: CASSQVSAISTETQYF